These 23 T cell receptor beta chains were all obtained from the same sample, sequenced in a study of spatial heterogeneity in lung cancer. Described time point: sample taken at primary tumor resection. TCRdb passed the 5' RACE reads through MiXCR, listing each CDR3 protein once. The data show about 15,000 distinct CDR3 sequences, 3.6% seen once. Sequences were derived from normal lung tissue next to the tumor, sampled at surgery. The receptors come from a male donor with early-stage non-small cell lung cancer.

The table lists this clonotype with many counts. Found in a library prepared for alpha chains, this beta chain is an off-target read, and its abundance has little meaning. The CDR3 region is CASRGGATQETQYF. In DNA, the CDR3 is TGTGCCAGCAGAGGCGGGGCTACCCAAGAGACCCAGTACTTC. The chain uses TRBV12-3 or TRBV12-4 and TRBJ2-5; tentatively, D is TRBD2 (6 bases). The CDR3 length is 14 residues. V lost 6 bases and J lost 1, with 12 bases in between.

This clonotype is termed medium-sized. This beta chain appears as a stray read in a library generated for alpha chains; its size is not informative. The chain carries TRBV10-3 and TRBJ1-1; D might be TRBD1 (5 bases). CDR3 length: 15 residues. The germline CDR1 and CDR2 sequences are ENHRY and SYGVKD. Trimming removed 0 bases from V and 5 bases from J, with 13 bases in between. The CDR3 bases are TGTGCCATCAGTGAGTCGGGGACCTTGGGGACTGAAGCTTTCTTT. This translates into CAISESGTLGTEAFF.

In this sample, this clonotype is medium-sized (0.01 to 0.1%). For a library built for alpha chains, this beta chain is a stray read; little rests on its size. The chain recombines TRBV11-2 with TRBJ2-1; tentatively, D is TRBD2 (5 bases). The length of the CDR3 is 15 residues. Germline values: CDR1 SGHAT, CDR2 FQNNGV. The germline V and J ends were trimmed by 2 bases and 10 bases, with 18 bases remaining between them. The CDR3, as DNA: TGTGCCAGCAGCTTATACGAGGGTAGCGCGATCGAGCAGTTCTTC. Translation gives CASSLYEGSAIEQFF.

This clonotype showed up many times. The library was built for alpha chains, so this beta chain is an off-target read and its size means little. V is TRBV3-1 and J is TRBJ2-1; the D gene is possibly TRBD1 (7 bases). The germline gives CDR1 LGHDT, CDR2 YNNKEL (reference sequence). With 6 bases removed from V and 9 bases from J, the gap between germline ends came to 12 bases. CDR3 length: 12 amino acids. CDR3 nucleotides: TGTGCCAGCAGTTACAGGGGAGGTGAGCAGTTCTTC. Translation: CASSYRGGEQFF.

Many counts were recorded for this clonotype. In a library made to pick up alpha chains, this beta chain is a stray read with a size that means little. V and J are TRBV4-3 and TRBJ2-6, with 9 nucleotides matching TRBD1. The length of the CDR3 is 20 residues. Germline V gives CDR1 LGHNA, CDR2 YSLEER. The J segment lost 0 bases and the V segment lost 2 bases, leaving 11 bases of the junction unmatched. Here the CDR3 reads CASSQYSGGQGVSGANVLTF. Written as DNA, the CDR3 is TGCGCCAGCAGCCAATATTCCGGGGGACAGGGAGTCTCTGGGGCCAACGTCCTGACTTTC.

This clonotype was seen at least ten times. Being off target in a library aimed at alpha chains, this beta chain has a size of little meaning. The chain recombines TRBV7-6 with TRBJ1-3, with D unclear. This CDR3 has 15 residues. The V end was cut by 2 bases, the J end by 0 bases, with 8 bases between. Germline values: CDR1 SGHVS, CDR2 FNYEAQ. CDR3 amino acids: CASSLPYSSGNTIYF. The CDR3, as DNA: TGTGCCAGCAGCTTACCGTACAGCTCTGGAAACACCATATATTTT. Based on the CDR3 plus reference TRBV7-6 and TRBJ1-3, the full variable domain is GAGVSQSPRYKVTKRGQDVALRCDPISGHVSLYWYRQALGQGPEFLTYFNYEAQQDKSGLPNDRFSAERPEGSISTLTIQRTEQRDSAMYRCASSLPYSSGNTIYFGEGSWLTVV.

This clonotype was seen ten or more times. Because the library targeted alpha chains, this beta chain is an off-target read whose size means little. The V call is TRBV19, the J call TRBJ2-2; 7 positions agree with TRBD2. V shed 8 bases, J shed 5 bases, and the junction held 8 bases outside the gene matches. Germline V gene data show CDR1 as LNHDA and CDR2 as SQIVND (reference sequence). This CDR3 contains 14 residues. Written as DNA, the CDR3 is TGTGCCAGTTATTACGCGGGAGAGACCGGGGAGCTGTTTTTT. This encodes CASYYAGETGELFF. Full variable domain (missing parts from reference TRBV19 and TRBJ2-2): DGGITQSPKYLFRKEGQNVTLSCEQNLNHDAMYWYRQDPGQGLRLIYYSQIVNDFQKGDIAEGYSVSREKKESFPLTVTSAQKNPTAFYLCASYYAGETGELFFGEGSRLTVL.

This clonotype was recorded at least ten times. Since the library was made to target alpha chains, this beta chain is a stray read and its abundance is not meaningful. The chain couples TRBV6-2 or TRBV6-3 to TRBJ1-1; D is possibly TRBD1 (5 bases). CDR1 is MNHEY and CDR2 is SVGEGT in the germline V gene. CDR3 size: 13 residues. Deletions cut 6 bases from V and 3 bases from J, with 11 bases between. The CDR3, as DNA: TGTGCCAGCAGCAGGGACTCTTACACTGAAGCTTTCTTT. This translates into CASSRDSYTEAFF.

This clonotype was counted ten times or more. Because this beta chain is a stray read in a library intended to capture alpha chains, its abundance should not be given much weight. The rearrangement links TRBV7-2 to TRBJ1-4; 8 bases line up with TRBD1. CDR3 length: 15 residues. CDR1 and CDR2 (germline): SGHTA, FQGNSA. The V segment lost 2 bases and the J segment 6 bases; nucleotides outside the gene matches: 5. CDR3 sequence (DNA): TGTGCCAGCAGCTTATCGGGGACAGGCGATGAAAAACTGTTTTTT. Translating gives CASSLSGTGDEKLFF.

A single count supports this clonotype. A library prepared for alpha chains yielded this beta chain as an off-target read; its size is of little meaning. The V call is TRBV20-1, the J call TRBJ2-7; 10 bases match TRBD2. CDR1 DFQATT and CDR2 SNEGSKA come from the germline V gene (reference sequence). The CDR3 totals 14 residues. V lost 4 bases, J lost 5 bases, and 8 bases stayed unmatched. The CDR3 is CSAKLLAGDDEQYF. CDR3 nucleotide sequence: TGCAGTGCTAAACTGCTAGCGGGAGATGACGAGCAGTACTTC.

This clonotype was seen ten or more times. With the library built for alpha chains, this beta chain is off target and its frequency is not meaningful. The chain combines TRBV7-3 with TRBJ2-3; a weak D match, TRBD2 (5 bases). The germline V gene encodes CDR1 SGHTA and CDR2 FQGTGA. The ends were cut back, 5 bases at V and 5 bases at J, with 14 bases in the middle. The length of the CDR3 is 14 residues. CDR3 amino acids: CASSLQAGIDTQYF. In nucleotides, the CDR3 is TGTGCCAGCAGCCTTCAGGCGGGCATAGATACGCAGTATTTT.

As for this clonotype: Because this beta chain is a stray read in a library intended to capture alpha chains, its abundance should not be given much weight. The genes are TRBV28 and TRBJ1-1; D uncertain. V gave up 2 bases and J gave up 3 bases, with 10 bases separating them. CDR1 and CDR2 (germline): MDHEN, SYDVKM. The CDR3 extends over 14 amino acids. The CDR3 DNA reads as TGTGCCAGCAGTTTAATTGGGTTGGACACTGAAGCTTTCTTT. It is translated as CASSLIGLDTEAFF.

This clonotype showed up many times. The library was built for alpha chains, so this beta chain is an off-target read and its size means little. Here the CDR3 DNA reads TGCAGCGTTGCGATCGGGAGAGGTGAGCAGTTCTTC. This gives the protein CSVAIGRGEQFF. This rearrangement joins TRBV29-1 to TRBJ2-1; a possible D gene is TRBD2 (6 bases). V was clipped by 4 bases and J by 9 bases, with 13 bases between them. Per the germline V gene, CDR1 is SQVTM and CDR2 is ANQGSEA. CDR3 length: 12 amino acids.

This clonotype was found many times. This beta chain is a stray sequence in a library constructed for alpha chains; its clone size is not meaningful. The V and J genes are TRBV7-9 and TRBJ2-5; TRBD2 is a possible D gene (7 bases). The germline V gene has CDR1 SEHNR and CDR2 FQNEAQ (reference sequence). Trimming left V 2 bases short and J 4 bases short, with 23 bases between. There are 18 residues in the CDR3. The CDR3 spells CASSLSMEGLGGLETQYF. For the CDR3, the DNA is TGTGCCAGCAGCTTAAGCATGGAGGGACTGGGGGGGCTAGAGACCCAGTACTTC.

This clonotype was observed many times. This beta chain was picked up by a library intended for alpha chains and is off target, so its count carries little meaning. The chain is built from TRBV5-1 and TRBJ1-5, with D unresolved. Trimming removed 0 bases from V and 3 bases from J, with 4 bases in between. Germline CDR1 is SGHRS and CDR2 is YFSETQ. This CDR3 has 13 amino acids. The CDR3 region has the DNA TGCGCCAGCAGCTTGGACGACAATCAGCCCCAGCATTTT. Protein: CASSLDDNQPQHF.

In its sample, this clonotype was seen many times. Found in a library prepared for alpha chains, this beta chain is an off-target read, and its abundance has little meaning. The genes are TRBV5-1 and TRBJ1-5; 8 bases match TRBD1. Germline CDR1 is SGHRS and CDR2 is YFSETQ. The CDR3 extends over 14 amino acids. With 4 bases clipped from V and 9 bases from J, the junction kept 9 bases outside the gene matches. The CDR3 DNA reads TGCGCCAGCAGCAGGACAGGGACCTCAGGGCCCCAGCATTTT. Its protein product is CASSRTGTSGPQHF.

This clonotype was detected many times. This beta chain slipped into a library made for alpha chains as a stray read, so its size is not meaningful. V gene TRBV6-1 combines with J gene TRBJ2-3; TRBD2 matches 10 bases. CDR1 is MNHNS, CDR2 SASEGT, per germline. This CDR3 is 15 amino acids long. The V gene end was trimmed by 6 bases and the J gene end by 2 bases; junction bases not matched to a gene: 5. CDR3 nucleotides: TGTGCCAGCAGCTCTACTAGCGGGATCACAGATACGCAGTATTTT. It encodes CASSSTSGITDTQYF.

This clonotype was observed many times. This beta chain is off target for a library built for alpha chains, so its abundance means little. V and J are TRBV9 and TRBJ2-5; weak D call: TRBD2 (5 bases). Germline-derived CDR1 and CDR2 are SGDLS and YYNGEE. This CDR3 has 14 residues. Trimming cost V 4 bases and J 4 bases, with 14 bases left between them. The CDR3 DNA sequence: TGTGCCAGCAGCCGGGGTTCGGCTGTAGAGACCCAGTACTTC. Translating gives CASSRGSAVETQYF.

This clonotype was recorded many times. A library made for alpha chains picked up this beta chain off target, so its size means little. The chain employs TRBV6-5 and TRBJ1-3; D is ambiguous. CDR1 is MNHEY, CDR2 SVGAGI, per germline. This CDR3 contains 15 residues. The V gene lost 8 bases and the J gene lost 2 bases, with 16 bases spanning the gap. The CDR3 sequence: CASSPRMGTGNTIYF. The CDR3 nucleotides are TGTGCCAGCTCCCCCAGAATGGGAACTGGAAACACCATATATTTT.

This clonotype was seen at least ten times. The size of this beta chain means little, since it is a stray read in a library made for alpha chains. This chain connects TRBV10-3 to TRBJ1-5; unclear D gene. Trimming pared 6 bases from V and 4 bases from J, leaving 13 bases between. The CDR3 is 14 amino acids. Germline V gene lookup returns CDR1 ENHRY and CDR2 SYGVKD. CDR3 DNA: TGTGCCATCAGCGGTGGCGCACAAAATCAGCCCCAGCATTTT. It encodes CAISGGAQNQPQHF.

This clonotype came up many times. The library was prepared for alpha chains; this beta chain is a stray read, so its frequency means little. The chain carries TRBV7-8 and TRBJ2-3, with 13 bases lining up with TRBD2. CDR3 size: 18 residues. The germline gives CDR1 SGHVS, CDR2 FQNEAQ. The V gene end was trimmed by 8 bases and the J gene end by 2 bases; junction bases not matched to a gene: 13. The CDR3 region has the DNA TGTGCCAGCCGGCGGGGGCTGGGACTAGCGGGGACCACAGATACGCAGTATTTT. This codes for CASRRGLGLAGTTDTQYF.

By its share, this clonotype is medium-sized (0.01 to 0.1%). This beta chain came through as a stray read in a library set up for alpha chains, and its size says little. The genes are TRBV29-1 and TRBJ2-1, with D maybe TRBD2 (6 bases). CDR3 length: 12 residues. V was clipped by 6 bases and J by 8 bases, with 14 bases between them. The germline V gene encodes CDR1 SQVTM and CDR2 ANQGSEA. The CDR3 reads CSVRGLGDEQFF. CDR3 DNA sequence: TGCAGCGTGCGGGGCTTGGGGGATGAGCAGTTCTTC.

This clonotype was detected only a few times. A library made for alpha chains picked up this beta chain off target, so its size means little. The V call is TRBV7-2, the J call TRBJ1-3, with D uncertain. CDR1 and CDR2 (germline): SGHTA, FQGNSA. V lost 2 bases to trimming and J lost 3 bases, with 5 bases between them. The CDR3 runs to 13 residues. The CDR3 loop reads CASSLFSGNTIYF. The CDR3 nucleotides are TGTGCCAGCAGCTTATTTAGTGGAAACACCATATATTTT.